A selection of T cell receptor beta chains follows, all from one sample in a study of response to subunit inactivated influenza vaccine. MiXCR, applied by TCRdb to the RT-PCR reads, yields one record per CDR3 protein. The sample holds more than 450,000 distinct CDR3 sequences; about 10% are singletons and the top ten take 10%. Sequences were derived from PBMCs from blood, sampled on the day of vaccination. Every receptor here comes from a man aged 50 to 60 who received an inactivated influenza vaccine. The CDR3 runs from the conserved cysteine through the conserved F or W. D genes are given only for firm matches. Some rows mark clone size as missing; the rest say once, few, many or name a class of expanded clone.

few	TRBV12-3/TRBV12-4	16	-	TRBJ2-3	TGTGCCAGCAGGAAAGATCCCGCCCTTTTAACAGATACGCAGTATTTT	CASRKDPALLTDTQYF
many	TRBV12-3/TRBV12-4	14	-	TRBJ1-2	TGTGCCAGCAGCATAGGACTTCAGGGGTATGGCTACACCTTC	CASSIGLQGYGYTF
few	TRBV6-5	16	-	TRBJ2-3	TGTGCCAGCAGTTACCGATGGGGCTCAACCACAGATACGCAGTATTTT	CASSYRWGSTTDTQYF
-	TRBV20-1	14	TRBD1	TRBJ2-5	TGCAGTGCAATTGAGACAGGGGCTAGGGAGACCCAGTACTTC	CSAIETGARETQYF
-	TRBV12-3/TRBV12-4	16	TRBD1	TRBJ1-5	TGTGCCAGCAGTTTAGGAGGAGGGACAGGGACCGCCGGCCAGCATTTT	CASSLGGGTGTAGQHF
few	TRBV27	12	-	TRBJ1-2	TGTGCCAGCAGCTACAACGGGGGCCTGCACACCTTC	CASSYNGGLHTF
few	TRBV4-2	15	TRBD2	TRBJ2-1	TGTGCCAGCAGCCAAGCGACTAGCGGCCCACATGAGCAGTTCTTC	CASSQATSGPHEQFF
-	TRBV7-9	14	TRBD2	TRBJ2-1	TGTGCCAGCAGCACCAGCGGGGGGCACAATGAGCAGTTCTTC	CASSTSGGHNEQFF
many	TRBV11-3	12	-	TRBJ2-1	TGTGCCAGCAGCTCGGACGGGGATGAGCAGTTCTTC	CASSSDGDEQFF
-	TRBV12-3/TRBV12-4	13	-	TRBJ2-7	TGTGCCAGCAGTCCCAGGGGAAGATACGAGCAGTACTTC	CASSPRGRYEQYF
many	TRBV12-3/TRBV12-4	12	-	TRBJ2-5	TGTGCCAGCAGTCCTGAGGAAGAGACCCAGTACTTC	CASSPEEETQYF
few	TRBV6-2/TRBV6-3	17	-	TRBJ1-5	TGTGCCAGCAGTTATGCAGGACAGTTTTATAGCAATCAGCCCCAGCATTTT	CASSYAGQFYSNQPQHF
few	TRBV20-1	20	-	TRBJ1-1	TGCAGTGCTAGAGATCGGATATGGAGTGCGAATCACGGGCGGGACACTGAAGCTTTCTTT	CSARDRIWSANHGRDTEAFF
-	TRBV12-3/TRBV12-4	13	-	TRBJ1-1	TGTGCCAGCAGTTTAGGGGTACAAACTGAAGCTTTCTTT	CASSLGVQTEAFF
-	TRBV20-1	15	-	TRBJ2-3	TGCAGTGCTAGGGGGGCGCTTGGAATCACAGATACGCAGTATTTT	CSARGALGITDTQYF
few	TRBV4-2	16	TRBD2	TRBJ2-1	TGTGCCAGCAGCCAAGACCCCAGCGGGGGAAACAATGAGCAGTTCTTC	CASSQDPSGGNNEQFF
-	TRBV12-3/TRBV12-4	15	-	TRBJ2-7	TGTGCCAGCAGTCCCTTGGGGCAGGGGAGTTACGAGCAGTACTTC	CASSPLGQGSYEQYF
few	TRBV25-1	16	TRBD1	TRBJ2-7	TGTGCCAGCAGTGGACCGGACAGGGGGCGCGTCTACGAGCAGTACTTC	CASSGPDRGRVYEQYF
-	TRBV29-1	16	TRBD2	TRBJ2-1	TGCAGCGTTGGAGCTACTAGCGGGAGCTCCTACAATGAGCAGTTCTTC	CSVGATSGSSYNEQFF
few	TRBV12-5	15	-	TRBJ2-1	TGTGCTAGTGGTTTGGTACTTGGGGGCCACAATGAGCAGTTCTTC	CASGLVLGGHNEQFF
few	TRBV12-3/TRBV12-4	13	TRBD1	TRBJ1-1	TGTGCCAGCAGGGAGACAGGGGGCAGAGGGGCTTTCTTT	CASRETGGRGAFF
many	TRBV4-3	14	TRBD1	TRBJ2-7	TGCGCCAGCAGCCAAGGACAGGGATCCTACGAGCAGTACTTC	CASSQGQGSYEQYF
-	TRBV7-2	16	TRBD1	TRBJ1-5	TGTGCCAGCAGCCCCACAGGGGAGGTAGGCAATCAGCCCCAGCATTTT	CASSPTGEVGNQPQHF
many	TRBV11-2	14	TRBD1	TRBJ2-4	TGTGCCAGCAGCCCCCGGGACAGGGGAAACATTCAGTACTTC	CASSPRDRGNIQYF
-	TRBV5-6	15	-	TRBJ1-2	TGTGCCAGCAGCTGGGGGGACGGAACTTACTATGGCTACACCTTC	CASSWGDGTYYGYTF
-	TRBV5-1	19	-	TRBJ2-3	TGCGCCAGCAGCCCGAACCCAGGCCTTAGACTACCTGGCACAGATACGCAGTATTTT	CASSPNPGLRLPGTDTQYF
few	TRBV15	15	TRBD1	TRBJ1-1	TGTGCCACCAGTCTCCTCGGGACAGGGGTCACTGAAGCTTTCTTT	CATSLLGTGVTEAFF
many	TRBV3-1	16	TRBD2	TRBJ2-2	TGTGCCAGCAGCCAAGTTGCGGGGGTAACCACCGGGGAGCTGTTTTTT	CASSQVAGVTTGELFF
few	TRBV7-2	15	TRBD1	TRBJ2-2	TGTGCCAGCAGCTTACAGACAGGGGGGACCGGGGAGCTGTTTTTT	CASSLQTGGTGELFF